This T cell receptor beta chain was identified in a study of blood T cell repertoires in COVID-19 (dated by TCRdb to about 2020). About the investigation overall: Collaborator samples came from the United States, Italy and Spain and covered acute and convalescent phases of COVID-19. Subjects who had been exposed to COVID-19, were actively infected with it, or had recovered from it provided the deeply sampled blood TCRbeta repertoires that made up the dataset. Nearly every sample came with metadata listing a de-identified subject ID, COVID-19 status, age in years and sex. Where available, HLA class I and class II types were obtained from metadata supplied by the sample provider rather than from assay-based typing. The samples were drawn from the first 160 participants of the ongoing ImmuneRACE study and from 1,200 or so subjects provided by 6 global collaborators. The material from the prospective study consisted of cDNA or gDNA derived from T cells, B-cell-depleted T cells, or PBMCs. The repertoires were released in a freely available public database meant as a resource for research on the immune response to SARS-CoV-2. Paper-wide results and their limitations: Clinical and demographic metadata were provided uncurated, with the amount varying by source and participant.

Taken from cysteine to phenylalanine, the CDR3 has 15 residues. Only the CDR3 DNA stays, 45 bases, in frame from base 1. V was cut back by 4 bases and J by 2 bases, leaving a gap of 15 bases between them. The germline V gene yields SGHNT for CDR1 and YENEEA for CDR2. Whole blood was collected in K2EDTA tubes by collaborating institutions according to the institutions' own protocols. For TCRbeta analysis, collaborator samples were shipped as frozen whole blood, as isolated PBMCs, or as DNA extracted from either sample type. To note about this clone: Its recognized antigen is unknown. Base qualities were left out, and no much larger clone turns up one base away.

TCRbeta CDR3 regions were amplified from genomic DNA using the immunoSEQ Assay, a bias-controlled multiplex PCR. Per the original workflow: Within the assay, amplification of reference gene primers was used to estimate how many nucleated cells each sample contained. Sequence reads were collapsed and filtered to measure the absolute abundance of every unique TCRbeta CDR3 rearrangement. Productive Simpson clonality was computed per sample as the square root of Simpson's diversity index over productive rearrangements. TCRdb holds this immuneACCESS table with in-frame rearrangements only. Some clones are missing; in checked studies, unresolved V genes explain under half, and the rest has no known cause. V, J and clone size derive from that table, while D and trimming were established from the DNA sequence. The sample table holds roughly 43,000 clones, of which 82% were seen once. About 4% of the sample belongs to the ten largest clones.

The receptor comes from a woman between 65 and 79 years old with acute or convalescent COVID-19. The chain is made from TRBV11-3 and TRBJ2-7; 6 matching bases give a weak D call of TRBD2. Sequencing was carried out using peripheral blood. Read as DNA, the sequence is TGTGCCAGCAGCTCTGGAGGGATTACGGCCTACGAGCAGTACTTC. It encodes CASSSGGITAYEQYF.